This TCR beta chain was documented in a study of blood T cells in healthy people across ages. Study outcomes and limitations: Per million T cells, the diversity of TCR beta decreased roughly linearly as age advanced.

This clonotype occurred a few times. The antigen remains unidentified. Unmatched junction bases numbered 6, after V lost 4 bases and J lost 7 bases. This CDR3 spans 14 amino acids. Germline lookup yields CDR1 DFQATT and CDR2 SNEGSKA (reference sequence). The authors ran a second PCR of 7 to 11 cycles using a sample-barcoded 5' primer and a J-beta primer mix. TCRdb reprocessed the 5' RACE reads via MiXCR and lists one record per CDR3 protein. The repertoire holds about 830,000 distinct CDR3 sequences, with approximately 67% as singletons. This sequence was found in a man aged 25 to 40 in good health. The chain has TRBV20-1 and TRBJ2-7, with 14 positions matching TRBD2. Material for sequencing was blood. This CDR3 is CSATPGLAGVEQYF. The CDR3 region has the DNA TGCAGTGCTACCCCGGGACTAGCGGGGGTGGAGCAGTACTTC.